This T cell receptor (beta chain) was retrieved from a study of CD8 T cells in Susac syndrome. Study background: When blood was collected, patients with Susac syndrome were therapy-naive, were taking corticosteroids, or were receiving intravenous immunoglobulin alone.

It was with random hexamers that 0.5 to 1 ug RNA was reverse transcribed. By means of immunoSEQ multiplex PCR, TCR beta CDR3 spanning 54 Vbeta and 13 Jbeta underwent amplification. TCRdb reprocessed the immunoSEQ multiplex PCR reads via MiXCR and lists one record per CDR3 protein. Of roughly 160,000 distinct CDR3 sequences listed, 95% to 96% are singletons. The clonotype comes from a human donor with Susac syndrome. The sample consisted of CD4+ T cells from PBMCs.

The CDR3 coding sequence is TGCAGCGTTGATAAAGGCGGGAGATACAATGAGCAGTTCTTC. Translation: CSVDKGGRYNEQFF. The rearrangement uses TRBV29-1 and TRBJ2-1; 7 nucleotides line up with TRBD2. V shed 3 bases, J shed 4 bases, and the junction held 6 bases outside the gene matches. CDR3 length: 14 amino acids. CDR1 and CDR2 (germline): SQVTM, ANQGSEA.